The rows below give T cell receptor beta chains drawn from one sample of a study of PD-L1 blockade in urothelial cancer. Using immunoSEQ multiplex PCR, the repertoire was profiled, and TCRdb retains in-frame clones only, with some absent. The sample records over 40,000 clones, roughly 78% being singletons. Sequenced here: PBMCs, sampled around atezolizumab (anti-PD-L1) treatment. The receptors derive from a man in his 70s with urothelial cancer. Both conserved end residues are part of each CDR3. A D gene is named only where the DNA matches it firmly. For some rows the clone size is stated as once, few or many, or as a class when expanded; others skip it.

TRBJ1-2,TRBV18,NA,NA,CASSPPGALYYGYTF,TGTGCCAGCTCACCGCCGGGAGCGCTTTACTATGGCTACACCTTC
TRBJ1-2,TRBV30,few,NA,CAWSAPYRANYGYTF,TGTGCCTGGAGTGCCCCCTACAGGGCTAACTATGGCTACACCTTC
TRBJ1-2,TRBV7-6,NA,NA,CASSPRADPGGYGYTF,TGTGCCAGCAGCCCACGGGCGGACCCCGGGGGCTATGGCTACACCTTC
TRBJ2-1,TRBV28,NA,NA,CASSLGGAISYNEQFF,TGTGCCAGCAGCCTGGGGGGGGCAATATCCTACAATGAGCAGTTCTTC
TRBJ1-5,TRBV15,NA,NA,CATSPRGTNQPQHF,TGTGCCACCAGCCCCAGGGGTACCAATCAGCCCCAGCATTTT
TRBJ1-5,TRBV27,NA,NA,CASSGGNQPQHF,TGTGCCAGCAGTGGGGGGAATCAGCCCCAGCATTTT
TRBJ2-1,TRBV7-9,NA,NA,CASSLGTVGDEQFF,TGTGCCAGCAGCCTCGGGACTGTCGGCGATGAGCAGTTCTTC
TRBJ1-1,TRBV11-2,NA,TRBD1,CASSFSGQGYTEAFF,TGTGCCAGCAGCTTTTCGGGACAGGGATACACTGAAGCTTTCTTT
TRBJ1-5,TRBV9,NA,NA,CASSVVGSGQPQHF,TGTGCCAGCAGCGTAGTGGGGTCAGGGCAGCCCCAGCATTTT
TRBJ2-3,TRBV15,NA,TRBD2,CATSRDTSGGRADTQYF,TGTGCCACCAGCAGAGATACCAGCGGGGGGAGAGCAGATACGCAGTATTTT
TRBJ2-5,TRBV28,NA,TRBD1,CASSYSGTGVQETQYF,TGTGCCAGCAGTTATTCCGGGACAGGGGTCCAAGAGACCCAGTACTTC
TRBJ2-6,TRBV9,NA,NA,CASSLTGSGANVLTF,TGTGCCAGCAGCCTAACAGGGTCTGGGGCCAACGTCCTGACTTTC
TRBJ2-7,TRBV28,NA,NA,CASTPGQGLGSEQYF,TGTGCCAGCACCCCGGGGCAGGGGCTAGGTAGCGAGCAGTACTTC
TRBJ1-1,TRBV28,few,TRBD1,CASSLNRGQAFF,TGTGCCAGCAGTTTAAACAGGGGGCAAGCTTTCTTT
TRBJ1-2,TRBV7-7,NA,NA,CAIGGGAEGYTF,TGTGCCATCGGAGGGGGGGCGGAGGGCTACACCTTC
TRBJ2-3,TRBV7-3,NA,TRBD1,CASSPRQGADTQYF,TGTGCCAGCAGCCCCCGACAGGGGGCAGATACGCAGTATTTT
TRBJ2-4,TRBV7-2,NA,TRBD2,CASSQSRTSGGRRLNIQYF,TGTGCCAGCAGCCAATCCCGGACTAGCGGGGGCCGGAGACTAAACATTCAGTACTTC
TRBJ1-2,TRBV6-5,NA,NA,CASSYGPLGGATGYTF,TGTGCCAGCAGTTATGGACCTTTGGGGGGGGCAACGGGCTACACCTTC
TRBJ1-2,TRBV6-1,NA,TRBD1,CASRGQGGYGYTF,TGTGCCAGCAGGGGACAGGGGGGTTATGGCTACACCTTC
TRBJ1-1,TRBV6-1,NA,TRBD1,CASRTEGAGPEAFF,TGTGCCAGCAGGACCGAGGGGGCAGGGCCTGAAGCTTTCTTT
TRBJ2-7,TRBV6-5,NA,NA,CASSSGGIVYEQYF,TGTGCCAGCAGTTCTGGCGGGATCGTATACGAGCAGTACTTC
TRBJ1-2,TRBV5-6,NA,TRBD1,CASSPGTGANYGYTF,TGTGCCAGCAGCCCTGGGACAGGGGCCAACTATGGCTACACCTTC
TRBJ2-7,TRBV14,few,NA,CASSYLRGYEQYF,TGTGCCAGCAGCTACCTCAGGGGCTACGAGCAGTACTTC
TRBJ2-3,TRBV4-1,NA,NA,CASSHPGTSTDTQYF,TGCGCCAGCAGCCATCCCGGGACTAGCACAGATACGCAGTATTTT
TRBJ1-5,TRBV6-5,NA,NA,CASRETGSNQPQHF,TGTGCCAGCAGGGAGACTGGTAGCAATCAGCCCCAGCATTTT
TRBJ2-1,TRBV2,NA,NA,CASSEQGHINEQFF,TGTGCCAGCAGTGAGCAGGGTCACATCAATGAGCAGTTCTTC
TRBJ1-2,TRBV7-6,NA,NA,CASSRGDTSSLYGYTF,TGTGCCAGCAGCCGAGGGGACACCAGTTCTCTCTATGGCTACACCTTC
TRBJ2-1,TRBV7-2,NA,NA,CASSSDRQSNEQFF,TGTGCCAGCAGCAGCGATCGACAGTCCAATGAGCAGTTCTTC
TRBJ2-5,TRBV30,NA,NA,CAWSSRPETQYF,TGTGCCTGGAGTTCGCGGCCAGAGACCCAGTACTTC
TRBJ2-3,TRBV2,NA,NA,CASRVRQTDTQYF,TGTGCCAGCAGGGTGAGGCAAACAGATACGCAGTATTTT
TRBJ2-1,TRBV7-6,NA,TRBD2,CASSLGRGGGAREQFF,TGTGCCAGCAGCTTAGGTCGGGGCGGGGGGGCACGGGAGCAGTTCTTC
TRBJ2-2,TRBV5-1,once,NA,CASSLQGNGELFF,TGCGCCAGCAGCTTGCAGGGTAACGGGGAGCTGTTTTTT